The 14 T cell receptor beta chains listed next were all sequenced from one sample in a study of blood T cells in healthy people across ages. It was with a sample-barcoded 5' primer and a J-beta primer mix that a second PCR of about 7 to 12 cycles was run. TCRdb reprocessed the 5' RACE reads with MiXCR, giving one entry per CDR3 protein. The sample shows approximately 900,000 distinct CDR3 sequences, around 48% of them seen only once. Input material: blood. The receptor source for this set is a young man in good health.

The chain links TRBV5-6 to TRBJ1-4; tentative D call: TRBD1 (6 bases). The CDR3 loop spans 14 amino acids. The V end was cut by 6 bases, the J end by 2 bases, with 11 bases between. In germline, CDR1 is SGHDT, CDR2 YYEEEE. The CDR3 here is CASTGQLTNEKLFF. The CDR3 bases are TGTGCCAGCACCGGACAGCTGACTAATGAAAAACTGTTTTTT.

The gene calls are TRBV20-1 and TRBJ2-1, with 11 nucleotides matching TRBD2. This CDR3 contains 19 residues. CDR1 DFQATT and CDR2 SNEGSKA come from the germline V gene (reference sequence). J lost 4 bases, V lost 1 base, and 15 bases had no gene match. The CDR3 DNA is TGCAGTGCTAGAGTTCGGGGGGGTTTGAGACTAGCGGGGTACAATGAGCAGTTCTTC. Translation gives CSARVRGGLRLAGYNEQFF.

This clonotype has just a few counts. V and J are TRBV29-1 and TRBJ2-7; 7 bases are a match to TRBD1. This CDR3 comprises 12 residues. Germline-derived CDR1 and CDR2 are SQVTM and ANQGSEA. J lost 9 bases, V lost 5 bases, and 10 bases had no gene match. CDR3 in amino acids: CSVRDSGSWQYF. The CDR3 DNA is TGCAGCGTTCGGGACAGTGGGTCTTGGCAGTACTTC.

As regards this clonotype: A much larger clone is a single base away; this may be a read error. CDR3: CSARGAGVSTATQYF. The DNA of the CDR3 is TGCAGTGCCCGGGGCGCGGGGGTGAGCACAGCTACGCAGTATTTT. The genes are TRBV20-1 and TRBJ2-3; 7 bases map to TRBD2. This CDR3 comprises 15 residues. Germline CDR1 and CDR2: DFQATT and SNEGSKA (reference sequence).

CDR3 in amino acids: CASSGRAFLNEQFF. In DNA, the CDR3 is TGCGCCAGCAGCGGGAGGGCTTTTTTGAATGAGCAGTTCTTC. The chain links TRBV4-1 to TRBJ2-1; TRBD2 aligns across 7 bases. CDR3 size: 14 residues. Trimming removed 5 bases from V and 7 bases from J; junction bases left unmatched: 8. Germline assignment: CDR1 MGHRA and CDR2 YSYEKL.

CDR3 nucleotides: TGTGCCAGCAGTTACTCGGCAGGGGCCGACGAGCAGTACTTC. Amino acid sequence: CASSYSAGADEQYF. The chain recombines TRBV6-5 with TRBJ2-7; maybe TRBD1 (6 bases). The CDR3 spans 14 residues. CDR1 is MNHEY and CDR2 is SVGAGI in the germline V gene. Trimming cost V 0 bases and J 5 bases, with 11 bases left between them.

This clonotype was recorded at least ten times. The chain joins TRBV5-1 to TRBJ2-3; 8 bases map to TRBD1. The V and J ends lost 0 bases and 1 base, in that order; junction bases with no gene match: 4. Germline CDR1 SGHRS, CDR2 YFSETQ. The CDR3 sequence is 16 residues long. The chain's CDR3 is CASSLGGQGGTDTQYF. The CDR3 DNA reads TGCGCCAGCAGCTTGGGCGGACAGGGAGGCACAGATACGCAGTATTTT.

V is TRBV2 and J is TRBJ2-4, with 8 bases lining up with TRBD1. Near its end, the DNA agrees better with TRBJ2-7, so the J call may be wrong. The CDR3 is 14 amino acids. Per the germline V gene, CDR1 is SNHLY and CDR2 is FYNNEI. The CDR3 region has the DNA TGTGCCAGCAGTGAAAGACAGGGGTTGGCCGAGCAGTACTTC. Protein sequence: CASSERQGLAEQYF.

The CDR3 protein is CSARVESGEKMQETQYF. For the CDR3, the DNA is TGCAGTGCTAGAGTAGAGTCGGGGGAGAAAATGCAAGAGACCCAGTACTTC. V gene TRBV20-1 combines with J gene TRBJ2-5; D may be TRBD2 (6 bases). CDR1 and CDR2 from the germline V gene are DFQATT and SNEGSKA (reference sequence). V lost 1 base and J 2 bases, leaving 20 bases between the germline ends. The CDR3 totals 17 residues.

V is TRBV6-5 and J is TRBJ2-7; possibly TRBD2 for D (6 bases). This CDR3 spans 14 amino acids. Between the trimmed V and J ends, which lost 0 bases and 4 bases, there was a span of 10 bases. Germline V gives CDR1 MNHEY, CDR2 SVGAGI. The CDR3 sequence is CASSYSEEGYEQYF. The CDR3 DNA is TGTGCCAGCAGTTACTCCGAGGAGGGTTACGAGCAGTACTTC.

This rearrangement joins TRBV6-2 or TRBV6-3 to TRBJ2-1; D gene ambiguous. CDR3 length: 18 amino acids. CDR1 and CDR2 (germline): MNHEY, SVGEGT. V dropped 3 bases and J dropped 0 bases, with 18 bases sitting between them. As DNA, the CDR3 is TGTGCCAGCAGTTATCTAGGGCCGGACCCAAGCTCCTACAATGAGCAGTTCTTC. It yields the protein CASSYLGPDPSSYNEQFF.

The gene calls are TRBV4-1 and TRBJ2-5; 8 bases align to TRBD2. The better agreement between TRBJ2-7 and the DNA end casts doubt on the J call. The length of the CDR3 is 14 residues. Germline CDR1 and CDR2: MGHRA and YSYEKL. This CDR3 reads CASSHQGLAGEQYF. The CDR3 DNA follows: TGCGCCAGCAGCCATCAAGGACTAGCCGGCGAGCAGTACTTC.

About this clonotype itself: A read error may explain this, as a much larger clone is one base away. The CDR3 ends on some other residue instead of the conserved phenylalanine or tryptophan, so this is likely a read error. The chain has TRBV5-1 and TRBJ2-5; D unclear. Trimming took off 1 base at V and 0 bases at J, with 7 bases between the two ends. The germline CDR1 and CDR2 sequences are SGHRS and YFSETQ. The CDR3 consists of 14 residues. In DNA form, the CDR3 reads TGCGCCAGCAGCTTGATGAGCAACCAAGAGACCCAGTACTAC. Translating gives CASSLMSNQETQYY.

The chain combines TRBV20-1 with TRBJ2-1; 14 bases agree with TRBD2. V shed 0 bases, J shed 6 bases, and the junction held 4 bases outside the gene matches. CDR1 and CDR2 (germline): DFQATT, SNEGSKA (reference sequence). The CDR3 consists of 16 residues. DNA for the CDR3: TGCAGTGCTAGAGAGACTAGCGGGGGGGTCTTCAATGAGCAGTTCTTC. Residues: CSARETSGGVFNEQFF.